Only a few counts were recorded for the clone carrying this T cell receptor beta chain. Its antigen is undetermined. Primers: 60 Vbeta forward and 13 Jbeta reverse. The repertoire was sequenced with immunoSEQ multiplex PCR; TCRdb's copy has only in-frame clones and lacks some. This table holds about 140,000 clones, roughly 79% found once. With 0 bases removed from V and 8 bases from J, the gap between germline ends came to 11 bases. In germline, CDR1 is LGHNA, CDR2 YSLEER. The CDR3 has 15 residues. These data come from a study of cytomegalovirus exposure and HLA in healthy donors. Study-level results: Later examination showed HLA-associated TCR beta chains had greater clonal expansion than equally common others.

V gene TRBV4-3 combines with J gene TRBJ1-6; a weak D match, TRBD1 (5 bases). Source material: PBMCs. The receptor comes from a man younger than 30 in good health and CMV-seronegative. The CDR3 region is CASSQEQKGDSPLHF. In DNA, the CDR3 is TGCGCCAGCAGCCAAGAGCAAAAAGGGGATTCACCCCTCCACTTT.